This T cell receptor (beta chain) appears in the sequencing data of a study of blood T cell repertoires in COVID-19. Study summary: Italy, Spain and the United States were the sources of the convalescent and acute COVID-19 samples. Sample material is recorded as cDNA or gDNA derived from T cells, B-cell-depleted T cells, or PBMCs.

In the study's own analysis: For nucleated cells, counts were estimated from reference gene primer amplification. Sequenced by immunoSEQ multiplex PCR; TCRdb stores in-frame clones only, minus some. V, J and clone size are those of that table, while D and trimming were read from the DNA. The sample includes roughly 50,000 clones, 75% to 95% seen only once; the top ten take under 6.5%. Deletions cut 6 bases from V and 3 bases from J, with 9 bases between. The CDR3 is 12 residues long. CDR1 is MNHEY and CDR2 is SVGEGT in the germline V gene. The chain uses TRBV6-2 or TRBV6-3 and TRBJ2-7; D not resolved. Sample: peripheral blood. The clonotype comes from a man aged 70-80 years with acute or convalescent COVID-19. CDR3 sequence reads: CASSRDNYEQYF. Here the CDR3 DNA reads TGTGCCAGCAGCCGCGACAACTACGAGCAGTACTTC.